A selection of T cell receptor beta chains follows, all from one sample in a study of T cell responses to AZD1222 COVID-19 vaccine. The data were produced by immunoSEQ multiplex PCR, yet TCRdb's version contains in-frame clones alone and is incomplete. The table includes fewer than 200,000 clones, around 90% detected once. The sequencing here drew on peripheral blood, taken on day 0 of AZD1222 vaccination. The receptors shown here come from an adult in good health. The CDR3 runs from the conserved cysteine through the conserved F or W.

V	length	J	CDR3
TRBV30	13	TRBJ1-2	CAWSVSGAGGYTF
TRBV12-3/TRBV12-4	12	TRBJ1-1	CASSTSVGEAFF
TRBV7-6	16	TRBJ1-5	CASILLGGHSNQPQHF
TRBV5-1	14	TRBJ2-7	CASSLGDRTYEQYF
TRBV19	14	TRBJ2-4	CATLQVGDKNIQYF
TRBV7-8	14	TRBJ2-5	CASSLGSNQETQYF
TRBV29-1	13	TRBJ1-1	CSVERVMNTEAFF
TRBV9	12	TRBJ2-1	CASSAPPNEQFF
TRBV5-6	16	TRBJ2-7	CASSPWGRPLAYEQYF
TRBV6-2/TRBV6-3	15	TRBJ2-5	CASSYGETSGETQYF
TRBV11-2	13	TRBJ2-7	CASSLAGSYEQYF
TRBV10-3	12	TRBJ2-3	CATKDRVDTQYF
TRBV6-5	15	TRBJ2-5	CASSGDRGTSETQYF
TRBV28	13	TRBJ2-5	CASSLYRTETQYF
TRBV6-5	15	TRBJ2-3	CASSHGDRVPDTQYF
TRBV4-3	17	TRBJ1-2	CASSQGVDQGTNYGYTF
TRBV28	16	TRBJ1-4	CASSPGQGSFNEKLFF
TRBV19	16	TRBJ1-5	CASSTTLQGTGQPQHF
TRBV10-1	12	TRBJ2-5	CASSEGGETQYF
TRBV27	17	TRBJ1-5	CASRTLTGGSLNQPQHF
TRBV27	14	TRBJ2-7	CASSLFRTTAEQYF
TRBV19	13	TRBJ2-1	CASENRVENEQFF
TRBV7-2	13	TRBJ2-1	CASSVNRGGKQVF
TRBV28	12	TRBJ1-2	CASRGQTYGYTF
TRBV27	12	TRBJ2-3	CASSPQRDTQYF
TRBV2	13	TRBJ1-6	CAGQFERNSPLHF
TRBV5-1	14	TRBJ1-3	CASSSNYGGNTIYF
TRBV5-6	11	TRBJ2-7	CASSLDVEQYF
TRBV29-1	13	TRBJ2-3	CSVARGSDDTQYF
TRBV10-1	14	TRBJ2-7	CASSEAGKSYEQYF
TRBV9	14	TRBJ1-3	CASRRAVGGNTIYF
TRBV27	17	TRBJ2-3	CASSLSRGGGSTDTQYF
TRBV4-2	15	TRBJ1-4	CASSQRGTGSEKLFF
TRBV28	18	TRBJ1-5	CASSLPRTGVGGNQPQHF
TRBV7-9	13	TRBJ1-2	CASSLDLGYGYTF
TRBV3-1/TRBV3-2	14	TRBJ1-5	CASSLTGPNQPQHF
TRBV29-1	13	TRBJ2-5	CSVVGTAQETQYF
TRBV29-1	19	TRBJ1-5	CSVQTFDSIPTHSNQPQHF
TRBV28	14	TRBJ1-4	CASSLHATNEKLFF
TRBV7-6	17	TRBJ2-1	CASSFGTSGSSYNEQFF
TRBV6-2/TRBV6-3	13	TRBJ1-1	CASSPPEYTEAFF